This entry is about one T cell receptor beta chain. These data originate in a study of control samples from healthy donors and cancer patients. Data came from immunoSEQ multiplex PCR; TCRdb stores just in-frame clones and leaves some out. The sample yields 120,000 to 150,000 clones, around 90% seen once. V shed 4 bases and J shed 2 bases, with 14 bases lying between them. CDR1 is SGHNT, CDR2 YYREEE, per germline (reference sequence). The CDR3 has 15 amino acids. The TCR originated in a man in his thirties or forties in good health. V is TRBV5-4 and J is TRBJ2-3; D uncertain. The sample taken for sequencing was blood. In DNA, the CDR3 is TGTGCCAGCAGCCCTAATGGCAGACACACAGATACGCAGTATTTT. The encoded protein is CASSPNGRHTDTQYF.